This is a list of T cell receptor beta chains from one sample in a study of T-cell reconstitution after alpha-beta-depleted transplantation in children. A single record per CDR3 protein comes from TCRdb applying MiXCR to the PCR reads. The data show about 510,000 distinct CDR3 sequences, approximately 10% seen once. Sequencing used PBMCs, mostly from graft donor cells, obtained 180 days after TCRalphabeta/CD19-depleted stem cell transplant. The source of these receptors is a female patient between 2 and 15 years old who had a stem cell transplant for aplastic anemia, so the T cells may come from the graft donor. CDR3s include the opening cysteine and the closing phenylalanine or tryptophan. D genes are given only for firm matches. The listing skips clone size in some rows; elsewhere it reads once, few, many or a size class.

d_call: TRBD1
j_call: TRBJ1-6
v_call: TRBV19
clone_size: few
cdr3_aa: CASSSGTGGHSPLHF
cdr3_nt: TGTGCCAGTAGTTCAGGGACAGGGGGCCATTCACCCCTCCACTTT

d_call: -
j_call: TRBJ1-1
v_call: TRBV6-1
clone_size: many
cdr3_aa: CASRRDLNTEAFF
cdr3_nt: TGTGCCAGCAGGCGCGACCTGAACACTGAAGCTTTCTTT

d_call: -
j_call: TRBJ1-1
v_call: TRBV20-1
clone_size: -
cdr3_aa: CSARVGGGTEAFF
cdr3_nt: TGCAGTGCTAGAGTGGGGGGGGGCACTGAAGCTTTCTTT

d_call: TRBD1
j_call: TRBJ1-4
v_call: TRBV13
clone_size: -
cdr3_aa: CASSLGWTGSVEKLFF
cdr3_nt: TGTGCCAGCAGCTTAGGCTGGACAGGGTCGGTTGAAAAACTGTTTTTT

d_call: TRBD2
j_call: TRBJ2-3
v_call: TRBV28
clone_size: few
cdr3_aa: CASSFLLGLAGGEEDTQYF
cdr3_nt: TGTGCCAGCAGTTTCCTCCTTGGACTAGCGGGAGGGGAGGAAGATACGCAGTATTTT

d_call: -
j_call: TRBJ1-1
v_call: TRBV29-1
clone_size: few
cdr3_aa: CSVVGSEAFF
cdr3_nt: TGCAGCGTTGTCGGCAGTGAAGCTTTCTTT

d_call: TRBD1
j_call: TRBJ1-5
v_call: TRBV6-1
clone_size: -
cdr3_aa: CASRREQGKDFTNQPQHF
cdr3_nt: TGTGCCAGCAGAAGGGAACAGGGGAAGGATTTTACCAATCAGCCCCAGCATTTT

d_call: TRBD1
j_call: TRBJ2-7
v_call: TRBV7-8
clone_size: many
cdr3_aa: CASSLDRGPSYEQYF
cdr3_nt: TGTGCCAGCAGCTTAGACAGGGGCCCCTCCTACGAGCAGTACTTC

d_call: -
j_call: TRBJ2-3
v_call: TRBV16
clone_size: -
cdr3_aa: CASSQWEEYTDTQYF
cdr3_nt: TGTGCCAGCAGCCAATGGGAAGAGTACACAGATACGCAGTATTTT

d_call: -
j_call: TRBJ2-2
v_call: TRBV24-1
clone_size: -
cdr3_aa: CATSDLMREGTGELFF
cdr3_nt: TGTGCCACCAGTGATTTGATGAGGGAAGGCACCGGGGAGCTGTTTTTT

d_call: -
j_call: TRBJ2-7
v_call: TRBV20-1
clone_size: -
cdr3_aa: CSARDSNRTFFYEQYF
cdr3_nt: TGCAGTGCTAGAGATTCAAATAGGACGTTTTTCTACGAGCAGTACTTC

d_call: TRBD1
j_call: TRBJ1-5
v_call: TRBV20-1
clone_size: many
cdr3_aa: CSARPGGGGRPQHF
cdr3_nt: TGCAGTGCTAGACCAGGGGGCGGTGGAAGGCCCCAGCATTTT

d_call: -
j_call: TRBJ2-1
v_call: TRBV29-1
clone_size: few
cdr3_aa: CSVHPGPIGKQFF
cdr3_nt: TGCAGCGTCCACCCGGGACCCATAGGGAAGCAGTTCTTC

d_call: TRBD1
j_call: TRBJ2-2
v_call: TRBV10-1
clone_size: few
cdr3_aa: CASRQGEVGELFF
cdr3_nt: TGCGCCAGCAGACAGGGGGAAGTCGGGGAGCTGTTTTTT

d_call: -
j_call: TRBJ1-1
v_call: TRBV11-2
clone_size: few
cdr3_aa: CASSFSASGYTEAFF
cdr3_nt: TGTGCCAGCAGCTTCTCCGCCTCAGGGTACACTGAAGCTTTCTTT

d_call: -
j_call: TRBJ1-2
v_call: TRBV20-1
clone_size: few
cdr3_aa: CSAPRIQFSALGRGYGYTF
cdr3_nt: TGCAGTGCTCCTCGAATTCAGTTTTCAGCCCTAGGACGGGGCTATGGCTACACCTTC

d_call: -
j_call: TRBJ1-1
v_call: TRBV6-6
clone_size: -
cdr3_aa: CASPSLCPAFF
cdr3_nt: TGTGCCAGCCCGTCGTTGTGTCCAGCTTTCTTT

d_call: -
j_call: TRBJ2-4
v_call: TRBV10-1
clone_size: few
cdr3_aa: CASSDTRISKNIQYF
cdr3_nt: TGCGCCAGCAGTGATACCCGCATCAGCAAAAACATTCAGTACTTC

d_call: TRBD1
j_call: TRBJ1-5
v_call: TRBV20-1
clone_size: few
cdr3_aa: CSARETGMNQPQHF
cdr3_nt: TGCAGTGCTAGAGAGACAGGGATGAATCAGCCCCAGCATTTT

d_call: -
j_call: TRBJ1-5
v_call: TRBV12-3/TRBV12-4
clone_size: -
cdr3_aa: CASSFSGEVQPQHF
cdr3_nt: TGTGCCAGCAGTTTTTCTGGGGAGGTCCAGCCCCAGCATTTT

d_call: TRBD2
j_call: TRBJ2-5
v_call: TRBV10-3
clone_size: -
cdr3_aa: CAISDPAGEGQETQYF
cdr3_nt: TGTGCCATCAGTGACCCAGCGGGAGAGGGTCAAGAGACCCAGTACTTC

d_call: -
j_call: TRBJ1-2
v_call: TRBV6-6
clone_size: -
cdr3_aa: CATMILSGGYTF
cdr3_nt: TGTGCCACCATGATCCTTTCGGGGGGCTACACCTTC

d_call: -
j_call: TRBJ2-7
v_call: TRBV6-2/TRBV6-3
clone_size: -
cdr3_aa: CASSYLSGPYEQYF
cdr3_nt: TGTGCCAGCAGTTACCTGAGCGGCCCCTACGAGCAGTACTTC

d_call: -
j_call: TRBJ1-4
v_call: TRBV20-1
clone_size: -
cdr3_aa: CSARALVGADEKLFF
cdr3_nt: TGCAGTGCTAGGGCCCTCGTGGGGGCCGATGAAAAACTGTTTTTT

d_call: -
j_call: TRBJ1-3
v_call: TRBV28
clone_size: -
cdr3_aa: CASRGVRAGNTIYF
cdr3_nt: TGTGCCAGCCGGGGGGTCCGAGCTGGAAACACCATATATTTT

d_call: TRBD1
j_call: TRBJ2-5
v_call: TRBV25-1
clone_size: few
cdr3_aa: CASRNTGVETQYF
cdr3_nt: TGTGCCAGCAGGAACACAGGGGTAGAGACCCAGTACTTC

d_call: TRBD1
j_call: TRBJ2-5
v_call: TRBV4-3
clone_size: -
cdr3_aa: CARETPGQLIQETQYF
cdr3_nt: TGCGCCAGAGAAACCCCGGGACAGCTCATCCAAGAGACCCAGTACTTC

d_call: -
j_call: TRBJ1-2
v_call: TRBV5-2
clone_size: -
cdr3_aa: CASGLIRGGRQRWKGYTF
cdr3_nt: TGTGCCAGCGGCTTGATAAGAGGGGGACGGCAACGCTGGAAGGGCTACACCTTC

d_call: -
j_call: TRBJ2-1
v_call: TRBV7-7
clone_size: -
cdr3_aa: CASSQAGQGSSYNEQFF
cdr3_nt: TGTGCCAGCAGCCAAGCGGGGCAGGGGAGCTCCTACAATGAGCAGTTCTTC

d_call: TRBD2
j_call: TRBJ2-3
v_call: TRBV7-2
clone_size: -
cdr3_aa: CASSHRTSGTSTDTQYF
cdr3_nt: TGTGCCAGCAGCCACAGGACTAGCGGGACGAGCACAGATACGCAGTATTTT

d_call: -
j_call: TRBJ2-1
v_call: TRBV28
clone_size: few
cdr3_aa: CASQTDLSYNEQFF
cdr3_nt: TGTGCCAGCCAGACAGATCTCTCCTACAATGAGCAGTTCTTC

d_call: -
j_call: TRBJ2-6
v_call: TRBV7-2
clone_size: -
cdr3_aa: CASSLGLGFAPSGANVLTF
cdr3_nt: TGTGCCAGCAGCTTGGGGCTGGGATTCGCCCCCTCTGGGGCCAACGTCCTGACTTTC

d_call: TRBD1
j_call: TRBJ1-2
v_call: TRBV7-6
clone_size: many
cdr3_aa: CASSVGPGTGDYGYTF
cdr3_nt: TGTGCCAGCAGCGTAGGTCCCGGGACAGGGGACTATGGCTACACCTTC

d_call: -
j_call: TRBJ2-5
v_call: TRBV4-3
clone_size: many
cdr3_aa: CASSQALDSWEGETQYF
cdr3_nt: TGCGCCAGCAGCCAAGCCCTGGATAGCTGGGAAGGGGAGACCCAGTACTTC

d_call: -
j_call: TRBJ2-2
v_call: TRBV28
clone_size: few
cdr3_aa: CASSGQGLKNTGELFF
cdr3_nt: TGTGCCAGCAGTGGACAGGGACTAAAGAACACCGGGGAGCTGTTTTTT

d_call: TRBD1
j_call: TRBJ1-4
v_call: TRBV5-6
clone_size: few
cdr3_aa: CASSQGVKEKLFF
cdr3_nt: TGTGCCAGCAGCCAGGGGGTTAAAGAAAAACTGTTTTTT

d_call: TRBD1
j_call: TRBJ2-1
v_call: TRBV6-2/TRBV6-3
clone_size: -
cdr3_aa: CASSRTGTGLDEQFF
cdr3_nt: TGTGCCAGCAGTCGCACCGGGACAGGGCTAGATGAGCAGTTCTTC

d_call: -
j_call: TRBJ2-7
v_call: TRBV7-3
clone_size: -
cdr3_aa: CASSQSRDTRLLSYEQYF
cdr3_nt: TGTGCCAGCAGCCAGTCCCGGGACACTAGACTTCTCTCCTACGAGCAGTACTTC

d_call: TRBD1
j_call: TRBJ2-3
v_call: TRBV4-3
clone_size: many
cdr3_aa: CASSQDGTGGAKDTQYF
cdr3_nt: TGCGCCAGCAGCCAAGACGGGACAGGGGGCGCGAAGGATACGCAGTATTTT

d_call: -
j_call: TRBJ2-1
v_call: TRBV7-6
clone_size: -
cdr3_aa: CASSHLRVGGGGGQFF
cdr3_nt: TGTGCCAGCAGCCACCTCCGCGTAGGGGGAGGTGGCGGGCAGTTCTTC

d_call: -
j_call: TRBJ2-3
v_call: TRBV2
clone_size: few
cdr3_aa: CASSAQRTSTDTQYF
cdr3_nt: TGTGCCAGCAGTGCCCAGCGTACTAGCACAGATACGCAGTATTTT

d_call: TRBD2
j_call: TRBJ2-1
v_call: TRBV5-1
clone_size: -
cdr3_aa: CASSLWEGRSQFF
cdr3_nt: TGCGCCAGCAGCTTATGGGAGGGGCGGTCGCAGTTCTTC

d_call: TRBD1
j_call: TRBJ2-7
v_call: TRBV25-1
clone_size: many
cdr3_aa: CASKPRDRDYEQYF
cdr3_nt: TGTGCCAGCAAACCCCGGGACAGGGACTACGAGCAGTACTTC

d_call: TRBD2
j_call: TRBJ2-1
v_call: TRBV5-6
clone_size: once
cdr3_aa: CASSLALAGGRREQFF
cdr3_nt: TGTGCCAGCAGCTTGGCCTTAGCGGGAGGGCGGAGGGAGCAGTTCTTC

d_call: TRBD2
j_call: TRBJ2-1
v_call: TRBV10-3
clone_size: -
cdr3_aa: CAISGGESGRKNNEQFF
cdr3_nt: TGTGCCATCAGTGGGGGCGAAAGCGGGAGAAAGAACAATGAGCAGTTCTTC

d_call: -
j_call: TRBJ2-4
v_call: TRBV4-3
clone_size: -
cdr3_aa: CASSQLGGGSPKNIQYF
cdr3_nt: TGCGCCAGCAGCCAACTTGGGGGGGGCTCTCCCAAAAACATTCAGTACTTC

d_call: TRBD1
j_call: TRBJ1-5
v_call: TRBV12-3/TRBV12-4
clone_size: few
cdr3_aa: CASSPTGGVGSGNQPQHF
cdr3_nt: TGTGCCAGCAGCCCTACAGGGGGCGTGGGTTCGGGCAATCAGCCCCAGCATTTT

d_call: -
j_call: TRBJ2-4
v_call: TRBV5-1
clone_size: -
cdr3_aa: CASSPGYPLAKNIQYF
cdr3_nt: TGCGCCAGCAGCCCAGGGTACCCACTAGCCAAAAACATTCAGTACTTC

d_call: -
j_call: TRBJ2-1
v_call: TRBV30
clone_size: -
cdr3_aa: CAWSPGAEQFF
cdr3_nt: TGTGCCTGGAGCCCCGGAGCCGAGCAGTTCTTC

d_call: TRBD1
j_call: TRBJ1-2
v_call: TRBV12-3/TRBV12-4
clone_size: -
cdr3_aa: CASSLVPGGAYGYTF
cdr3_nt: TGTGCCAGCAGTTTAGTACCAGGGGGCGCCTATGGCTACACCTTC

d_call: -
j_call: TRBJ2-5
v_call: TRBV11-3
clone_size: many
cdr3_aa: CASSFAGQETQYF
cdr3_nt: TGTGCCAGCAGCTTTGCAGGCCAAGAGACCCAGTACTTC

d_call: TRBD2
j_call: TRBJ2-7
v_call: TRBV18
clone_size: few
cdr3_aa: CASSPTSGNYEQYF
cdr3_nt: TGTGCCAGCTCACCGACTAGCGGGAACTACGAGCAGTACTTC

d_call: -
j_call: TRBJ2-4
v_call: TRBV4-3
clone_size: many
cdr3_aa: CASSQDRGGWNIQYF
cdr3_nt: TGCGCCAGCAGCCAAGACCGGGGAGGTTGGAACATTCAGTACTTC